Described below is a single T cell receptor beta chain sequence and its context. Its cognate antigen is unknown. This sample was included in a study of shared clonotypes between healthy human individuals. General study results and limits: Clonotype sharing among donors was expected to depend on sequencing depth. The generation probabilities recorded for non-shared clonotypes fell below those of clonotypes shared by all four donors.

Repertoires were generated with immunoSEQ multiplex PCR, while TCRdb's copy carries only in-frame clones and drops some. Of approximately 840,000 clones listed, just over 95% are singletons. CD45RO-negative, CCR7-selected cells formed the naive CD8 fraction, which excluded terminally differentiated effector memory CD45RA+ cells. The TCR was taken from a man aged 25 to 45 in good health. Sequenced sample: naive CD8+ T cells sorted from blood.

DNA for the CDR3: TGTGCCAGCAGCTCCGGGACGTCGGACGGCGAGCAGTACTTC. Protein sequence: CASSSGTSDGEQYF. V usage is TRBV6-1 and J usage is TRBJ2-7; D could derive from TRBD1 or TRBD2 (5 bases each). Trimming stripped 6 bases from V and 6 bases from J, with 18 bases between. CDR3 length: 14 amino acids. CDR1 is MNHNS, CDR2 SASEGT, per germline.